This TCR beta chain emerged from a study of neoadjuvant anti-PD-1 for oral cavity cancer. Findings and caveats of the study: TCR analyses covered only a few patients per response group. Expansion of preexisting intratumoral clones was suggested to aid response.

V was shortened by 6 bases and J by 6 bases, with 17 bases between the two germline ends. The CDR3 covers 15 residues. Germline V gene lookup returns CDR1 MDHEN and CDR2 SYDVKM. Method: immunoSEQ multiplex PCR; TCRdb's copy keeps in-frame clones and lacks some. Of roughly 8,000 clones listed, about 53% are singletons. A remark on this clone: Antigen unknown.

This sequence originates from a person aged 40 to 85 with oral cavity squamous cell carcinoma. The V gene is TRBV28, the J gene TRBJ2-2, with D possibly TRBD1 on 5 matching bases. The material was tumor tissue, obtained before nivolumab (anti-PD-1) treatment. CDR3 nucleotide sequence: TGTGCCAGCAGGCCAACTCAGGGAAATGCCGGGGAGCTGTTTTTT. Encoded protein: CASRPTQGNAGELFF. Complete variable domain (other parts from reference TRBV28 and TRBJ2-2): DVKVTQSSRYLVKRTGEKVFLECVQDMDHENMFWYRQDPGLGLRLIYFSYDVKMKEKGDIPEGYSVSREKKERFSLILESASTNQTSMYLCASRPTQGNAGELFFGEGSRLTVL.